This T cell receptor beta chain comes out of a study of beta chain features in type 1 diabetes. This clone came up a few times. As yet, its antigen is unknown. Study-wide results and caveats: TCRB CDR3s were moderately but significantly shorter in Type 1 diabetes patients in all four CD4+ subsets.

CDR3 length: 14 residues. Germline V CDR1 and CDR2: GTSNPN, SVGIG (reference sequence). The V segment lost 3 bases and the J segment 4 bases; nucleotides outside the gene matches: 3. The entirety of the isolated RNA underwent reverse transcription, so expressed TCRB transcripts were sequenced. Method: immunoSEQ multiplex PCR; TCRdb's copy keeps in-frame clones and lacks some. The repertoire consists of about 160,000 clones, with roughly 63% occurring once and the leading ten covering 0.08% to 0.1%. The chain uses TRBV30 and TRBJ2-2; 9 nucleotides line up with TRBD2. The TCR comes from a man aged 25 to 40 with type 1 diabetes. The sequencing sample was made of naive CD4+ T cells from blood. This chain's CDR3 is CAWSLLAGTGELFF. DNA for the CDR3: TGTGCCTGGAGCCTACTAGCGGGCACCGGGGAGCTGTTTTTT.